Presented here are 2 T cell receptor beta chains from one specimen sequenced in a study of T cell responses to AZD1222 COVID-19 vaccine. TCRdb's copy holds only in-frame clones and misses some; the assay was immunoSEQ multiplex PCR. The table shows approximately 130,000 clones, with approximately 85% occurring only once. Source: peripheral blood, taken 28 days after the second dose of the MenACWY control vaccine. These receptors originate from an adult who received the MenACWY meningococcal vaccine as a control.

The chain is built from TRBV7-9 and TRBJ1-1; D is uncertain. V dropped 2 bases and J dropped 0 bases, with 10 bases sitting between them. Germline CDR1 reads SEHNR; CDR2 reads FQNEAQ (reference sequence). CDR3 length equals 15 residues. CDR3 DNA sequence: TGTGCCAGCAGCTTACCGGGATCCATGAACACTGAAGCTTTCTTT. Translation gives CASSLPGSMNTEAFF. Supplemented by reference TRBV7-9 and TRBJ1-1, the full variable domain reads DTGVSQNPRHKITKRGQNVTFRCDPISEHNRLYWYRQTLGQGPEFLTYFQNEAQLEKSRLLSDRFSAERPKGSFSTLEIQRTEQGDSAMYLCASSLPGSMNTEAFFGQGTRLTVV.

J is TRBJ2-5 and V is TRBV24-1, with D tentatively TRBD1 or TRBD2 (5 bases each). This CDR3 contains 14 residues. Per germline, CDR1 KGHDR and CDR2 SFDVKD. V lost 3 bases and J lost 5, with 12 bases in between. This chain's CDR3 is CATSDPGTKETQYF. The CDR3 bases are TGTGCCACCAGTGATCCCGGGACGAAGGAGACCCAGTACTTC.